These 17 T cell receptor beta chains came from one sample sequenced in a study of OX40 agonist ivuxolimab in advanced cancers. Receptor libraries were prepared by the immunoSEQ multiplex PCR assay. In TCRdb, the immuneACCESS table is reduced to in-frame sequences with V and J assigned. These tables do not hold every clone; where another copy was compared, an unresolved V gene accounts for under half, and the others remain unexplained. The sample records about 40,000 clones, around 91% of which are singletons. The ten largest clones capture approximately 5% of the sample. The sample in question was CD4+ or CD8+ T cells sorted from blood, obtained in a trial of the OX40 agonist ivuxolimab. The receptors shown here come from an adult with an advanced solid tumor such as melanoma, head and neck, liver or kidney cancer.

About this clone: One end of the junction is discordant with germline, which a read error may explain. The V and J genes are TRBV2 and TRBJ2-1; D gene unclear. Germline assignment: CDR1 SNHLY and CDR2 FYNNEI. The CDR3 extends over 15 amino acids. The chain's CDR3 is CASSEAASHYNEQFF. The DNA of the CDR3 is TGTGCCAGCAGTGAAGCTGCTAGTCATTACAACGAGCAGTTCTTC.

The J gene is TRBJ2-3, the V gene TRBV11-2, with D tentatively TRBD1 or TRBD2 (5 bases each). The V end was cut by 0 bases, the J end by 2 bases, with 15 bases between. There are 17 residues in the CDR3. Germline V gene sequence: CDR1 SGHAT, CDR2 FQNNGV. This CDR3 is CASSLDLEGLSTDTQYF. CDR3 nucleotides: TGTGCCAGCAGCTTAGATCTCGAGGGGCTCTCCACAGATACGCAGTATTTT.

This sequence joins TRBV19 and TRBJ2-3, with D uncertain. From germline, CDR1 is LNHDA and CDR2 SQIVND (reference sequence). V gave up 4 bases and J gave up 1 base, with 3 bases separating them. CDR3 length: 12 amino acids. This chain's CDR3 is CASSTGTDTQYF. The CDR3, as DNA: TGTGCCAGTAGTACGGGCACAGATACGCAGTATTTT.

The chain links TRBV19 to TRBJ2-5; 7 bases map to TRBD1. CDR1 LNHDA and CDR2 SQIVND come from the germline V gene (reference sequence). The CDR3 runs to 13 residues. V lost 6 bases to trimming and J lost 2 bases; unmatched junction nucleotides: 3. The CDR3 bases are TGTGCCAGTAGACCCAGGGGGCAAGAGACCCAGTACTTC. Translation: CASRPRGQETQYF.

The chain combines TRBV7-5 with TRBJ2-5; TRBD2, as called in the table, went unchecked against the DNA. TRBV7-5 is classified as a pseudogene. This CDR3 has 14 amino acids. The CDR3 sequence: CARSLVPEGETQYF. Written as DNA, the CDR3 is TGTGCCAGAAGCTTAGTCCCGGAGGGAGAGACCCAGTACTTC.

V usage is TRBV6-6 and J usage is TRBJ1-1, with 10 bases lining up with TRBD1. The CDR3 is 15 amino acids. Losses at the gene ends were 6 bases for V and 4 bases for J; bases not matched to a gene: 8. Germline CDR1 MNHNY, CDR2 SVGAGI (reference sequence). The chain's CDR3 is CASSRPGTGVTEAFF. In DNA, the CDR3 is TGTGCCAGCAGCCGACCCGGGACAGGGGTCACTGAAGCTTTCTTT.

The V gene is TRBV27, the J gene TRBJ2-6; TRBD2 aligns across 9 bases. Germline V gene sequence: CDR1 MNHEY, CDR2 SMNVEV (reference sequence). The CDR3 length is 19 residues. With 6 bases clipped from V and 4 bases from J, the junction kept 16 bases outside the gene matches. The CDR3 is CASSPLGVAGVGGANVLTF. The DNA for the CDR3 is TGTGCCAGCAGCCCCTTGGGGGTAGCGGGAGTGGGAGGGGCCAACGTCCTGACTTTC. Using reference TRBV27 and TRBJ2-6 for the parts outside the CDR3, the full variable domain is EAQVTQNPRYLITVTGKKLTVTCSQNMNHEYMSWYRQDPGLGLRQIYYSMNVEVTDKGDVPEGYKVSRKEKRNFPLILESPSPNQTSLYFCASSPLGVAGVGGANVLTFGAGSRLTVL.

This chain links TRBV9 with TRBJ2-1, with TRBD2 identical over 7 bases. The V segment lost 3 bases and the J segment 3 bases; nucleotides outside the gene matches: 6. The length of the CDR3 is 15 residues. CDR1 and CDR2 from the germline V gene are SGDLS and YYNGEE. CDR3 coding DNA: TGTGCCAGCAGCGCCCTTCGCGGGAGCTACAATGAGCAGTTCTTC. It translates to CASSALRGSYNEQFF.

Only one count was recorded for this clone. The chain joins TRBV5-1 to TRBJ2-7; tentative D call: TRBD1 (5 bases). With 3 bases removed from V and 2 bases from J, the gap between germline ends came to 12 bases. The CDR3 runs 14 residues. In germline, CDR1 is SGHRS, CDR2 YFSETQ. CDR3 nucleotide sequence: TGCGCCAGCAGCTCGGACAAGAATCCCTACGAGCAGTACTTC. The encoded protein is CASSSDKNPYEQYF.

This clone was seen only once. This rearrangement joins TRBV4-2 to TRBJ2-1; 7 bases are a match to TRBD1. There are 17 residues in the CDR3. From germline, CDR1 is LGHNA and CDR2 YNFKEQ. The J segment lost 8 bases and the V segment lost 1 base, leaving 14 bases of the junction unmatched. In DNA form, the CDR3 reads TGTGCCAGCAGCCAAGTCGGGTTAGAGGGGGCACACGATGAGCAGTTCTTC. Translating it yields CASSQVGLEGAHDEQFF.

J is TRBJ2-2 and V is TRBV2; D uncertain. V lost 10 bases to trimming and J lost 0 bases, with 12 bases between them. The CDR3 sequence is 14 residues long. Germline CDR1 SNHLY, CDR2 FYNNEI. In DNA form, the CDR3 reads TGTGCCACCAAGCAGGCCCCGAACACCGGGGAGCTGTTTTTT. This translates into CATKQAPNTGELFF. The full variable domain, in which reference TRBV2 and TRBJ2-2 provide the parts outside the CDR3, is EPEVTQTPSHQVTQMGQEVILRCVPISNHLYFYWYRQILGQKVEFLVSFYNNEISEKSEIFDDQFSVERPDGSNFTLKIRSTKLEDSAMYFCATKQAPNTGELFFGEGSRLTVL.

The CDR3 DNA sequence: TGTGCCAGTAGTATCGGCAGGCAGGGGGAGACCCAGTACTTC. Translation gives CASSIGRQGETQYF. The chain joins TRBV19 to TRBJ2-5, with D tentatively TRBD1 (6 bases). CDR1 LNHDA and CDR2 SQIVND come from the germline V gene (reference sequence). V was shortened by 3 bases and J by 5 bases, with 13 bases between the two germline ends. The CDR3 contains 14 residues.

The rearrangement joins TRBV19 to TRBJ1-4; D is ambiguous. The CDR3 runs 14 residues. Trimming left V 7 bases short and J 8 bases short, with 17 bases between. The germline gives CDR1 LNHDA, CDR2 SQIVND (reference sequence). The CDR3 DNA sequence: TGTGCCAGTACCACCCCGGGATCAGGAGAAAAACTGTTTTTT. Translation gives CASTTPGSGEKLFF.

Written as DNA, the CDR3 is TGTGCCAGTAGTGTTCTAGACAGTGCAACTAATGAAAAACTGTTTTTT. Residues: CASSVLDSATNEKLFF. The chain carries TRBV19 and TRBJ1-4; tentative D call: TRBD1 (5 bases). V was pared by 5 bases and J by 0 bases, with 13 bases between. The germline V gene has CDR1 LNHDA and CDR2 SQIVND (reference sequence). The CDR3 contains 16 residues.

The genes are TRBV19 and TRBJ2-6; possibly TRBD2 for D (6 bases). This CDR3 is 17 amino acids long. Germline V gene sequence: CDR1 LNHDA, CDR2 SQIVND (reference sequence). V dropped 6 bases and J dropped 2 bases, with 17 bases sitting between them. The CDR3 reads CASRPGDATAGANVLTF. In nucleotides, the CDR3 is TGTGCCAGTAGGCCGGGAGATGCCACCGCTGGGGCCAACGTCCTGACTTTC.

This chain joins TRBV5-1 and TRBJ2-7; 10 bases map to TRBD1. The V gene's germline CDR1 is SGHRS and CDR2 YFSETQ. This CDR3 comprises 16 residues. Germline trimming cut 0 bases from V and 7 bases from J; bases unmatched to any gene: 10. CDR3 coding DNA: TGCGCCAGCAGCTTGGGTAGGACAGGGGGAACGAGGGAGCAGTACTTC. This sequence encodes CASSLGRTGGTREQYF.

The chain couples TRBV2 to TRBJ2-2; 7 nucleotides agree with TRBD1. This CDR3 has 16 residues. Germline loops: CDR1 SNHLY, CDR2 FYNNEI. V gave up 4 bases and J gave up 1 base; unmatched junction bases: 6. This chain's CDR3 is CASSGDSLMNTGELFF. The CDR3 DNA reads as TGTGCCAGCAGTGGGGACAGCCTTATGAACACCGGGGAGCTGTTTTTT.